This TCR beta chain was found in a study of T cell responses to AZD1222 COVID-19 vaccine. Libraries were prepared by immunoSEQ multiplex PCR; TCRdb keeps only in-frame clonotypes and omits some of them. Among approximately 100,000 clones, 90% were seen once, and the ten largest hold about 5%. CDR3 length: 12 residues. V was pared by 6 bases and J by 0 bases, with 6 bases between. The V gene's germline CDR1 is KGHSH and CDR2 LQKENI. To note about this clone: The sample holds other DNA sequences that translate to the same CDR3.

The genes are TRBV18 and TRBJ2-7; no reliable D call. The TCR originated in an adult in good health. Sequenced material: peripheral blood, taken on day 0 of AZD1222 vaccination. The CDR3 DNA sequence: TGTGCCAGCTCCCCCAGCTCCTACGAGCAGTACTTC. Its translation: CASSPSSYEQYF.